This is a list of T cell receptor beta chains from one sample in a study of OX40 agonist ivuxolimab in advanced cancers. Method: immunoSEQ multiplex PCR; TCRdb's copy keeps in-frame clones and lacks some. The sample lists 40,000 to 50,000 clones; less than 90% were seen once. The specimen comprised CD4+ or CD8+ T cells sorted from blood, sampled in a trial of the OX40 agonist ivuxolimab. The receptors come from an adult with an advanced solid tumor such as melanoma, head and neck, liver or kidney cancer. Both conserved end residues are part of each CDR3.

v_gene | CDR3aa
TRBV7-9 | CASSSLGSGELFF
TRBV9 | CASSVGGLAAQETQYF
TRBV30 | CAWSITGTHHEQYF
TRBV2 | CASSEVRRGFGETQYF
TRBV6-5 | CASSVGQGNTEAFF
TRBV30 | CAWSHPLAESYEQYF
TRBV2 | CATLKLPYEQYF
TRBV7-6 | CASSFAFNEQFF
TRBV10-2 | CASSPKREGRETQYF
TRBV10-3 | CAIRVANEQFF
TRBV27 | CASKIKAGKGNQPQHF
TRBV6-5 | CASSPKKLGEQFF
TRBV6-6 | CASSYSKDRGNEQFF
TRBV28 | CAWKQGPNTEAFF
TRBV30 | CALQGNEQFF
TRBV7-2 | CASSFRDWDTDTQYF
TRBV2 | CASSNSRSYEQYF
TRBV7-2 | CASSFSQGGNSPLHF
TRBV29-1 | CSVEGGTGALGYTF
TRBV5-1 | CASSLGGRSTDTQYF
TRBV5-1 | CASSSRGRAQETQYF
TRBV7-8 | CASSLRVSGGGAGDTQYF
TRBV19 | CASKKVSQAEAFF
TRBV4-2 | CASSLGGTSPLHF
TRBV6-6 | CASSWTGANSPLHF
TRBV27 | CASSFSGGSGNTIYF
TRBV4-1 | CASNPGRAFTEAFF